This T cell receptor (beta chain) was obtained from a study of blood T cells in healthy people across ages. Study at large: Roughly one uniquely barcoded beta molecule per two T cells was captured.

Germline V CDR1 and CDR2: SGHVS, FQNEAQ. This CDR3 region has 18 residues. After removal of 5 bases from V and 7 bases from J, the junction contained 19 bases not matched to a gene. Of note for this clonotype: The antigen is not known.

It was with a sample-barcoded 5' primer and a J-beta primer mix that a second PCR of roughly 7 to 12 cycles was run. Carrying 12 random nucleotides, a template-switch adaptor labeled each individual cDNA molecule. Paired-end reads containing CDR3 totaled no fewer than 3 million for each sample. Via MiXCR, TCRdb re-called the 5' RACE reads, giving one row per CDR3 protein. The repertoire holds 1,500,000 or so distinct CDR3 sequences, with approximately 43% as singletons. Study results and limitations: More naive CD4+ cells and higher diversity marked long-lived donors relative to aged donors.

Specimen: blood. The V and J genes are TRBV7-8 and TRBJ2-1, with 8 bases fitting TRBD2. The sequence was collected from a woman aged 18-29 years in good health. CDR3 coding DNA: TGTGCCAGCAGCCTGGCGGGTCCTATAGCGGGGAGGCGGAATGAGCAGTTCTTC. It codes for CASSLAGPIAGRRNEQFF.